This T cell receptor (beta chain) was captured in a study of CD8+CD57+ T cells in acquired aplastic anemia. Study details: Mean yield of DNA from sorted CD4+ and CD8+ cells was roughly 3.1 ug.

Those patients picked for sequencing had displayed CD8+CD57+ cell expansion on flow cytometry. Each of the patients presented with severe acquired aplastic anemia. Germline CDR1 DFQATT, CDR2 SNEGSKA (reference sequence). This CDR3 spans 17 amino acids. V lost 4 bases and J lost 2; bases outside the gene matches: 13. Genomic DNA, serving as template, underwent TCR beta VDJ and CDR3 profiling. TCRdb passed the reads through MiXCR, listing each CDR3 protein once. The sample lists under 500,000 distinct CDR3 sequences; under 40% were seen once. The TCR sequence derives from a human donor with aplastic anemia. This chain joins TRBV20-1 and TRBJ1-1, with 10 bases fitting TRBD1. The sample taken for sequencing was sorted CD4+, CD8+, or CD8+CD57+ T cells (not recorded which) from PBMCs. The CDR3 loop is CSAISGTGVTKNTEAFF. The CDR3 DNA is TGCAGTGCTATCTCCGGGACAGGGGTGACGAAAAACACTGAAGCTTTCTTT.